This T cell receptor beta chain was profiled in a study of T cell repertoires in cytomegalovirus infection. V lost 3 bases and J lost 7, with 15 bases in between. The CDR3 has 14 amino acids. Germline V gives CDR1 MGHDK, CDR2 SYGVNS. TCRdb passed the reads through MiXCR, listing each CDR3 protein once. The sample has 230,000 or so distinct CDR3 sequences, about 15% seen once. The clonotype was recovered from a human donor in good health (CMV status not recorded). Some clones in this sample may be carry-over from other donors' samples. This chain joins TRBV25-1 and TRBJ1-2; no reliable D call. Sequencing was done on a sample of CD8+ T cells from PBMCs. CDR3 nucleotides: TGTGCCAGCAGTGAGCCCGGACGGGCCCCTGGCTACACCTTC. Its protein is CASSEPGRAPGYTF.